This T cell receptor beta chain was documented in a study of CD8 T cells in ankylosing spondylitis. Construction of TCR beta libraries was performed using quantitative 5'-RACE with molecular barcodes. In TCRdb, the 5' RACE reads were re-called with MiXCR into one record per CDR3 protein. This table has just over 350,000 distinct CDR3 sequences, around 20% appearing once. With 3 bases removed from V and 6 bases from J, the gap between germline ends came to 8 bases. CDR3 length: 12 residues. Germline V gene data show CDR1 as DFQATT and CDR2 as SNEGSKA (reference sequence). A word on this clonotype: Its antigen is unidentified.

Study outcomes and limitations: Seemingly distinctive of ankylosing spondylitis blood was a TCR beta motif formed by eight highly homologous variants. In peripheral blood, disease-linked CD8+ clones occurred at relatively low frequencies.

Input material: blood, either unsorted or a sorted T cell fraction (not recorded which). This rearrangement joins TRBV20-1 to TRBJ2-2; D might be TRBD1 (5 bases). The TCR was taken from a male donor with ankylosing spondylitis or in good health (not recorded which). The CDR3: CSARPRAGELFF. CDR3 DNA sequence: TGCAGTGCTAGGCCCAGGGCCGGGGAGCTGTTTTTT.